Presented here are 3 T cell receptor beta chains from one specimen sequenced in a study of blood T cell repertoires in COVID-19. TCRdb's copy holds only in-frame clones and misses some; the assay was immunoSEQ multiplex PCR. Here the sample spans some 260,000 clones, around 88% being singletons. Specimen: peripheral blood. These receptor sequences come from a woman aged 30 to 39 with COVID-19, enrolled during active disease.

The chain has TRBV3-1 (or the pseudogene TRBV3-2) and TRBJ2-1; 11 bases align to TRBD2. Germline V lookup: CDR1 LGHDT, CDR2 YNNKEL (reference sequence). V dropped 3 bases and J dropped 8; count of bases not matched to a gene: 12. The CDR3 spans 17 residues. CDR3 loop: CASSQVYLAGGPHEQFF. The CDR3 bases are TGTGCCAGCAGCCAGGTCTACTTAGCGGGAGGGCCCCATGAGCAGTTCTTC.

The V and J genes are TRBV4-1 and TRBJ1-3; 11 bases agree with TRBD1. CDR3 length: 16 amino acids. Germline V gene lookup returns CDR1 MGHRA and CDR2 YSYEKL. V gave up 4 bases and J gave up 5 bases; unmatched junction bases: 7. CDR3 residues: CASSPIGQGARNTIYF. The CDR3 nucleotides are TGCGCCAGCAGCCCTATCGGACAGGGGGCTAGAAACACCATATATTTT.

As DNA, the CDR3 is TGTGCCAGCAGCCAAGGGTCAGGGATGCGCGGGGCCAACGTCCTGACTTTC. Protein sequence: CASSQGSGMRGANVLTF. The chain combines TRBV3-1 (or the pseudogene TRBV3-2) with TRBJ2-6, with a weak D call TRBD1 (5 bases). Germline-derived CDR1 and CDR2 are LGHDT and YNNKEL (reference sequence). V dropped 1 base and J dropped 4 bases, with 14 bases sitting between them. This CDR3 is 17 amino acids long.